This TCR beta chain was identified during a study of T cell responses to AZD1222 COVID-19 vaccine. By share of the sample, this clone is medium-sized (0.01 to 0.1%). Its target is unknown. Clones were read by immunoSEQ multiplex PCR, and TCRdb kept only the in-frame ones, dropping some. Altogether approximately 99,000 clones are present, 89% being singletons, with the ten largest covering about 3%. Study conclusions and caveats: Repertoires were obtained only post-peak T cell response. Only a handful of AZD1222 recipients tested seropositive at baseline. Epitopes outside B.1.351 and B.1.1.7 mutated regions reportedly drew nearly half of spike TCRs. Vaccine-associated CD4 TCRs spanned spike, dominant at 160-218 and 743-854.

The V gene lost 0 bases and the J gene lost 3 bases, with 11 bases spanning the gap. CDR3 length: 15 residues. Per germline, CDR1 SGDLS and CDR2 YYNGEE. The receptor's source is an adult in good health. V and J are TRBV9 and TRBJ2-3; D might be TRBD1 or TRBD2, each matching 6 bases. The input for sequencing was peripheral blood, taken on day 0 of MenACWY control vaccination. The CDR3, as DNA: TGTGCCAGCAGCGTAGCTGGAGGGGGGACAGATACGCAGTATTTT. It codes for CASSVAGGGTDTQYF.